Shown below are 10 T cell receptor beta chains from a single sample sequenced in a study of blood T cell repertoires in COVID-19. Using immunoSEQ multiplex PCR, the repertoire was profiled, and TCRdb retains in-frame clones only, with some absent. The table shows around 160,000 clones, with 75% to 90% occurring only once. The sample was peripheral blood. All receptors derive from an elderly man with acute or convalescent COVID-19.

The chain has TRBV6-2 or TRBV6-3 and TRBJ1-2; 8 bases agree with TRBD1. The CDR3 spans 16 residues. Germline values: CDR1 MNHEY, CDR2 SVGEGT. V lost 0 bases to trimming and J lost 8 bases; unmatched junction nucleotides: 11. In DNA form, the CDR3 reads TGTGCCAGCAGTTACTCGTTTGAAAGACAGGGGAAAGGCTACACCTTC. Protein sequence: CASSYSFERQGKGYTF.

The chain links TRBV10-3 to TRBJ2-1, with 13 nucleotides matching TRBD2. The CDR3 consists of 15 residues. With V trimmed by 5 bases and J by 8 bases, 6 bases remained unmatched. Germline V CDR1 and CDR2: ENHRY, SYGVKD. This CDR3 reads CAISTTSGGADEQFF. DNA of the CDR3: TGTGCCATCAGTACAACTAGCGGGGGGGCCGATGAGCAGTTCTTC.

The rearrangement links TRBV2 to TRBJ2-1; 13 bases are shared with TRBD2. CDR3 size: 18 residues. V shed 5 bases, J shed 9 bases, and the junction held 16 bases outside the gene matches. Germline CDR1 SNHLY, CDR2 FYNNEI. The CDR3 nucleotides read TGTGCCAGCAGTCCCATCCCCCTTACTAGCGGGAGGGGAAGTGAGCAGTTCTTC. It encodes CASSPIPLTSGRGSEQFF. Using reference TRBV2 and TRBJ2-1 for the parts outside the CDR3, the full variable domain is EPEVTQTPSHQVTQMGQEVILRCVPISNHLYFYWYRQILGQKVEFLVSFYNNEISEKSEIFDDQFSVERPDGSNFTLKIRSTKLEDSAMYFCASSPIPLTSGRGSEQFFGPGTRLTVL.

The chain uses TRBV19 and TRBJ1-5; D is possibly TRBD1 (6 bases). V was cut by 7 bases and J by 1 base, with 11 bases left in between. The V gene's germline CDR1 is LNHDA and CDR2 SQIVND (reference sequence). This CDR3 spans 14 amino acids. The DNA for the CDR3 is TGTGCCAGTATCCTACAGGGAAGCAATCAGCCCCAGCATTTT. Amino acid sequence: CASILQGSNQPQHF.

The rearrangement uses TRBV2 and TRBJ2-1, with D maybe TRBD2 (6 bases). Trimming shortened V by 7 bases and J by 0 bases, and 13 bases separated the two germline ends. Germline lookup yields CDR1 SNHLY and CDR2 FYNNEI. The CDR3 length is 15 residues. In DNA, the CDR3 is TGTGCCAGCACCCGGGAGTTAGGCTCCTACAATGAGCAGTTCTTC. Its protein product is CASTRELGSYNEQFF. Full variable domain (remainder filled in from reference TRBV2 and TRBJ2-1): EPEVTQTPSHQVTQMGQEVILRCVPISNHLYFYWYRQILGQKVEFLVSFYNNEISEKSEIFDDQFSVERPDGSNFTLKIRSTKLEDSAMYFCASTRELGSYNEQFFGPGTRLTVL.

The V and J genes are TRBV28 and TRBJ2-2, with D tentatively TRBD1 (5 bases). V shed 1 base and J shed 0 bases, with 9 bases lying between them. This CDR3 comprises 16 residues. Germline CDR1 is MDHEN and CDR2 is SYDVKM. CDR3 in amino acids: CASSLYPGTNTGELFF. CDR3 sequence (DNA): TGTGCCAGCAGTTTATACCCAGGGACGAACACCGGGGAGCTGTTTTTT.

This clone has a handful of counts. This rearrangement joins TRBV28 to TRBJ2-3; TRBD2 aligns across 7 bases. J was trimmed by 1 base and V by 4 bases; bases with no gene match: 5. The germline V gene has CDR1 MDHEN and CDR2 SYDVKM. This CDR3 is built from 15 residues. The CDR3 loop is CASSSPAGRTDTQYF. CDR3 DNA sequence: TGTGCCAGCAGTTCCCCAGCGGGGCGCACAGATACGCAGTATTTT.

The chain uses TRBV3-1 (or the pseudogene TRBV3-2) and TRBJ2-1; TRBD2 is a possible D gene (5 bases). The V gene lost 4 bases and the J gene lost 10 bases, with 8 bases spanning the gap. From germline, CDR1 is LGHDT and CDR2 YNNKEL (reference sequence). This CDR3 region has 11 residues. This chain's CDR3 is CASSRSSEQFF. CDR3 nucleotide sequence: TGTGCCAGCAGCCGATCTAGCGAGCAGTTCTTC.

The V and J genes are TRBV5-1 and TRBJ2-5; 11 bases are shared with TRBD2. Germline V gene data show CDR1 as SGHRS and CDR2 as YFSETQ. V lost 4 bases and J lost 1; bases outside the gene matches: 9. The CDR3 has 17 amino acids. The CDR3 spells CASSKLAGGRGQETQYF. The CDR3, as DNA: TGCGCCAGCAGCAAGCTAGCGGGGGGAAGGGGCCAAGAGACCCAGTACTTC.

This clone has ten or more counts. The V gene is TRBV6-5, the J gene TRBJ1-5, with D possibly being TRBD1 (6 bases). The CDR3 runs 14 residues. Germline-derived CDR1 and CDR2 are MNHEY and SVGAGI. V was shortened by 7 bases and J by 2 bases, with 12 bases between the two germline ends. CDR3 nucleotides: TGTGCCAGCACCTCAGGGGCTGGCAATCAGCCCCAGCATTTT. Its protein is CASTSGAGNQPQHF.